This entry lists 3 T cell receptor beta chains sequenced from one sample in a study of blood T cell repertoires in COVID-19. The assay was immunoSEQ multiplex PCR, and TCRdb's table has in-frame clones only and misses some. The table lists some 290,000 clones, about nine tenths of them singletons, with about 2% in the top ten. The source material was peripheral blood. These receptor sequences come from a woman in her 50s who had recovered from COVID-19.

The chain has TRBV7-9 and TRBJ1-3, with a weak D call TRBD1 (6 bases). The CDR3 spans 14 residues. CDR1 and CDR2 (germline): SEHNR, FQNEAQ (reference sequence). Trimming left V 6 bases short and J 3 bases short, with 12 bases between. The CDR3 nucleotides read TGTGCCAGCAGTTCTCTAGGGGGTGGAAACACCATATATTTT. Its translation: CASSSLGGGNTIYF. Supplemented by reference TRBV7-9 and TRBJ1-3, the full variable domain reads DTGVSQNPRHKITKRGQNVTFRCDPISEHNRLYWYRQTLGQGPEFLTYFQNEAQLEKSRLLSDRFSAERPKGSFSTLEIQRTEQGDSAMYLCASSSLGGGNTIYFGEGSWLTVV.

CDR3 bases: TGCGCCAGCAGCTTGTACAGGGGCATTAACACTGAAGCTTTCTTT. Amino acids: CASSLYRGINTEAFF. The chain couples TRBV5-1 to TRBJ1-1; 7 nucleotides agree with TRBD1. Germline V gene sequence: CDR1 SGHRS, CDR2 YFSETQ. The junction had 5 bases not matched to a gene; V was cut back by 1 base and J by 2 bases. CDR3 length: 15 amino acids. Variable domain in full (rest from reference TRBV5-1 and TRBJ1-1): KAGVTQTPRYLIKTRGQQVTLSCSPISGHRSVSWYQQTPGQGLQFLFEYFSETQRNKGNFPGRFSGRQFSNSRSEMNVSTLELGDSALYLCASSLYRGINTEAFFGQGTRLTVV.

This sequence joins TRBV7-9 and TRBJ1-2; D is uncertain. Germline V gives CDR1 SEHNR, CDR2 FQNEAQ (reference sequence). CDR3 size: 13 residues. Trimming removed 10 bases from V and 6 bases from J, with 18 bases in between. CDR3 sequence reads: CAIELLSAHGYTF. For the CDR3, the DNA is TGTGCCATCGAGCTTTTATCCGCCCATGGCTACACCTTC.